The 18 T cell receptor beta chains below were found in one sample sequenced in a study of PD-L1 blockade in urothelial cancer. Noted time point: pretreatment peripheral blood. Method: immunoSEQ multiplex PCR; TCRdb's copy keeps in-frame clones and lacks some. The sample lists 50,000 to 65,000 clones; 81% were seen once. The sample was PBMCs, taken around atezolizumab (anti-PD-L1) treatment. These receptors all stem from a man in his 70s with urothelial cancer.

This clone was picked up a small number of times. Written as DNA, the CDR3 is TGTGCTAGTGGTTTGCGACAGAATTACAATGAGCAGTTCTTC. This codes for CASGLRQNYNEQFF. The J gene is TRBJ2-1, the V gene TRBV12-5; TRBD1 is a possible D gene (5 bases). Germline V gives CDR1 LGHNT, CDR2 FRNRAP. There are 14 residues in the CDR3. V lost 2 bases, J lost 4 bases, and 9 bases lay in between.

This rearrangement joins TRBV2 to TRBJ2-7, with a possible D match to TRBD1 (6 bases). The ends were cut back, 6 bases at V and 1 base at J, with 13 bases in the middle. There are 14 residues in the CDR3. The V gene's germline CDR1 is SNHLY and CDR2 FYNNEI. The CDR3 region is CASRKHRDSYEQYF. The CDR3 DNA reads as TGTGCCAGCAGGAAACACAGGGATTCCTACGAGCAGTACTTC. Looking up the rest from reference TRBV2 and TRBJ2-7 gives the full variable domain: EPEVTQTPSHQVTQMGQEVILRCVPISNHLYFYWYRQILGQKVEFLVSFYNNEISEKSEIFDDQFSVERPDGSNFTLKIRSTKLEDSAMYFCASRKHRDSYEQYFGPGTRLTVT.

This sequence joins TRBV10-3 and TRBJ2-7; 8 bases are a match to TRBD1. The germline gives CDR1 ENHRY, CDR2 SYGVKD. This CDR3 is 15 amino acids long. The J segment lost 3 bases and the V segment lost 6 bases, leaving 10 bases of the junction unmatched. Here the CDR3 reads CAIRTDRERVYEQYF. The CDR3 region has the DNA TGTGCCATCAGAACGGACAGGGAGAGGGTCTACGAGCAGTACTTC.

V usage is TRBV10-1 and J usage is TRBJ2-7; TRBD1 matches 9 bases. Trimming took 8 bases from V and 6 from J; bases not matched to a gene: 2. The CDR3 contains 11 residues. CDR1 is WNHNN and CDR2 is SYGVQD in the germline V gene (reference sequence). CDR3 sequence reads: CASEDRGEQYF. Written as DNA, the CDR3 is TGCGCCAGCGAGGACAGGGGCGAGCAGTACTTC.

This chain joins TRBV29-1 and TRBJ2-6; possible D gene TRBD2, 5 bases. The CDR3 sequence is 14 residues long. The V end lost 2 bases, the J end lost 3 bases, and 8 bases lay between the germline ends. CDR1 is SQVTM and CDR2 is ANQGSEA in the germline V gene. The CDR3 region is CSVESGNGANVLTF. The CDR3 DNA sequence: TGCAGCGTTGAATCGGGGAATGGGGCCAACGTCCTGACTTTC.

V usage is TRBV6-1 and J usage is TRBJ2-7; D remains unclear. Trimming removed 6 bases at V and 2 bases at J, with 14 bases between. Germline V CDR1 and CDR2: MNHNS, SASEGT. The length of the CDR3 is 14 residues. CDR3 DNA: TGTGCCAGCAGCTTCCCGACCGACACCTACGAGCAGTACTTC. Encoded protein: CASSFPTDTYEQYF.

Here the CDR3 DNA reads TGCGCCAGCAGCTTGGTAACAGGGGCGAGCACAGATACGCAGTATTTT. Residues: CASSLVTGASTDTQYF. This rearrangement joins TRBV5-1 to TRBJ2-3; TRBD1 aligns across 7 bases. CDR1 is SGHRS, CDR2 YFSETQ, per germline. There are 16 residues in the CDR3. Unmatched junction bases numbered 4, after V lost 0 bases and J lost 0 bases.

The J gene is TRBJ2-7, the V gene TRBV7-2; D unresolved. The V end was cut by 3 bases, the J end by 4 bases, with 13 bases between. The CDR3 has 14 amino acids. Germline V gene data show CDR1 as SGHTA and CDR2 as FQGNSA. CDR3 amino acids: CASSLRQSVYEQYF. DNA of the CDR3: TGTGCCAGCAGCTTGCGGCAGTCAGTATACGAGCAGTACTTC.

The chain couples TRBV10-3 to TRBJ2-6; 7 bases map to TRBD1. The germline CDR1 and CDR2 sequences are ENHRY and SYGVKD. V shed 11 bases and J 4 bases; nucleotides not matched to a gene: 11. CDR3 length: 15 residues. The CDR3 DNA sequence: TGTGCCTCGCGCGAGGGGGCGGAAGGGGCCAACGTCCTGACTTTC. Protein: CASREGAEGANVLTF.

The rearrangement links TRBV20-1 to TRBJ2-7, with 9 bases lining up with TRBD1. The V and J ends lost 6 bases and 7 bases, in that order; junction bases with no gene match: 4. The length of the CDR3 is 11 residues. Germline V gives CDR1 DFQATT, CDR2 SNEGSKA (reference sequence). The chain's CDR3 is CSARTGDEQYF. CDR3 sequence (DNA): TGCAGTGCGCGGACAGGGGATGAGCAGTACTTC.

The V and J genes are TRBV20-1 and TRBJ2-7, with D maybe TRBD2 (5 bases). The CDR3 runs 11 residues. The germline V and J ends were trimmed by 5 bases and 3 bases, with 8 bases remaining between them. From germline, CDR1 is DFQATT and CDR2 SNEGSKA (reference sequence). The CDR3 coding sequence is TGCAGTGCTTCCGAGGGCTACGAGCAGTACTTC. It translates to CSASEGYEQYF.

This clone was picked up a small number of times. CDR3 protein: CASSAGPPSYNEQFF. The CDR3, as DNA: TGTGCCAGCAGCGCGGGACCTCCCTCCTACAATGAGCAGTTCTTC. V is TRBV7-6 and J is TRBJ2-1; the D gene is possibly TRBD2 (6 bases). Trimming shortened V by 5 bases and J by 0 bases, and 11 bases separated the two germline ends. The CDR3 has 15 amino acids. Germline lookup yields CDR1 SGHVS and CDR2 FNYEAQ.

This rearrangement joins TRBV6-1 to TRBJ1-2, with D hard to call. Trimming stripped 5 bases from V and 4 bases from J, with 8 bases between. Germline-derived CDR1 and CDR2 are MNHNS and SASEGT. This CDR3 region has 12 residues. This CDR3 reads CASSQDGYGYTF. For the CDR3, the DNA is TGTGCCAGCAGTCAAGACGGCTATGGCTACACCTTC.

This clone came up a few times. The rearrangement links TRBV7-9 to TRBJ1-2; TRBD1 agrees at 9 bases. V was pared by 5 bases and J by 6 bases, with 10 bases of the junction left unmatched. Germline loops: CDR1 SEHNR, CDR2 FQNEAQ (reference sequence). The CDR3 contains 15 residues. CDR3 bases: TGTGCCAGCAGCCCCAGGACAGGGGAAACTGATGGCTACACCTTC. It codes for CASSPRTGETDGYTF.

V is TRBV6-6 and J is TRBJ1-1; 7 nucleotides line up with TRBD1. This CDR3 has 15 amino acids. Germline CDR1 MNHNY, CDR2 SVGAGI (reference sequence). With 8 bases clipped from V and 10 bases from J, the junction kept 19 bases outside the gene matches. Here the CDR3 reads CASRTGGLSLKGAFF. CDR3 coding DNA: TGTGCCAGCCGGACAGGCGGCCTATCCCTGAAGGGAGCTTTCTTT.

The chain employs TRBV9 and TRBJ1-3; D may be TRBD1 (5 bases). CDR3 length: 14 residues. Looked up from germline, CDR1 is SGDLS and CDR2 is YYNGEE. V was shortened by 0 bases and J by 4 bases, with 8 bases between the two germline ends. CDR3 DNA: TGTGCCAGCAGCGTAGGCAGGGAAGGAAACACCATATATTTT. Residues: CASSVGREGNTIYF.

The chain links TRBV5-1 to TRBJ1-1; D uncertain. Germline V gives CDR1 SGHRS, CDR2 YFSETQ. This CDR3 comprises 16 residues. V gave up 0 bases and J gave up 0 bases, with 12 bases separating them. The CDR3 DNA reads TGCGCCAGCAGCTTGGGTAGTAACAGCTTGAACACTGAAGCTTTCTTT. This codes for CASSLGSNSLNTEAFF.

The V and J genes are TRBV7-6 and TRBJ2-5, with 14 bases aligning to TRBD2. After removal of 4 bases from V and 5 bases from J, the junction contained 9 bases not matched to a gene. The CDR3 is 17 amino acids. From germline, CDR1 is SGHVS and CDR2 FNYEAQ. CDR3 nucleotide sequence: TGTGCCAGCAGCTCCGGGACTAGCGGGAGCGTTGGGGAGACCCAGTACTTC. As protein: CASSSGTSGSVGETQYF.